This T cell receptor beta chain was captured in a study of control samples from healthy donors and cancer patients (dated by TCRdb to the early 2020s). About this clone itself: Its specific antigen is unknown. The record has no base qualities; no much larger clone is one base away.

The method was the immunoSEQ multiplex PCR assay. TCRdb re-hosts the immuneACCESS table, in-frame sequences only. Its copies lack some clones; in the studies checked, an unresolved V gene accounts for under half of them, and the cause for the rest is not known. Recorded for this sample are around 130,000 clones; roughly 89% of them occurred a single time. The biggest ten clones account for around 7.6% of the sample. The TCR comes from a man in his forties or fifties with head and neck cancer. Sequencing was done on a sample of PBMCs.

The CDR3 amino acid sequence is: CASKGALALDTQYF. The DNA sequence is as follows: TGTGCCAGCAAGGGCGCACTGGCATTGGATACGCAGTATTTT. The chain is assembled from TRBV27 and TRBJ2-3, with the D gene not clear enough to name. The CDR3, cysteine through phenylalanine, is 14 amino acids long. The CDR3 DNA has 42 bases and is translated from base 1. The germline V gene (reference sequence) specifies MNHEY as CDR1 and SMNVEV as CDR2. Trimming costs V 7 bases and J 6 bases, and their ends lie 17 bases apart.